This T cell receptor (beta chain) appears in the sequencing data of a study of cytomegalovirus exposure and HLA in healthy donors. Germline CDR1 reads DFQATT; CDR2 reads SNEGSKA (reference sequence). CDR3 length equals 10 residues. The V and J ends lost 4 bases and 4 bases respectively, with 4 bases between them. Primers: 60 Vbeta forward and 13 Jbeta reverse. Sequenced by immunoSEQ multiplex PCR; TCRdb stores in-frame clones only, minus some. The table lists about 50,000 clones, with around 2.1% in the top ten. The sequence came from a woman aged 18-29 years in good health and CMV-seronegative. The gene calls are TRBV20-1 and TRBJ1-2; D is unresolved. The material sequenced was PBMCs. This CDR3 is CSAIRYGYTF. As DNA, the CDR3 is TGCAGTGCTATTCGCTATGGCTACACCTTC.